This is a list of T cell receptor beta chains from one sample in a study of T cell responses to AZD1222 COVID-19 vaccine. The protocol was immunoSEQ multiplex PCR, while the TCRdb copy is restricted to in-frame clones and leaves out a portion. The sample lists 100,000 to 150,000 clones, about nine tenths occurring once. The starting material was peripheral blood, obtained on day 0 of MenACWY control vaccination. All receptors derive from an adult in good health. Each CDR3 is given with its conserved first and last residue. D genes are given only for firm matches. Clone size is shown for a subset of rows, as once, few, many or a class of expanded clone.

TRBJ2-7 NA TRBV6-5 NA CASSGTRLYEQYF TGTGCCAGCAGCGGTACTAGACTATACGAGCAGTACTTC
TRBJ2-7 few TRBV28 NA CASSPRGRGSYEQYF TGTGCCAGCAGCCCCCGCGGGCGAGGCTCCTACGAGCAGTACTTC
TRBJ2-1 NA TRBV30 TRBD2 CAWAGTSGTNEQFF TGTGCCTGGGCCGGGACTAGCGGGACCAATGAGCAGTTCTTC
TRBJ1-2 once TRBV18 NA CASSLKDRPVYGYTF TGTGCCAGCTCACTTAAAGACAGGCCTGTCTATGGCTACACCTTC
TRBJ1-3 NA TRBV14 NA CASSQDLGVRSGNTIYF TGTGCCAGCAGCCAAGATTTAGGGGTACGGTCTGGAAACACCATATATTTT
TRBJ2-7 NA TRBV15 TRBD2 CATSRDYSGASYEQYF TGTGCCACCAGCAGAGATTACAGCGGGGCCTCCTACGAGCAGTACTTC
TRBJ2-2 NA TRBV7-3 NA CASSHRVQGGELFF TGTGCCAGCAGCCACAGGGTTCAAGGCGGGGAGCTGTTTTTT
TRBJ1-3 NA TRBV28 NA CASSLRSGNTIYF TGTGCCAGCAGTTTACGCTCTGGAAACACCATATATTTT
TRBJ1-5 NA TRBV15 NA CATSGGLDRRIQPQHF TGTGCCACCAGCGGTGGACTGGACCGAAGAATCCAGCCCCAGCATTTT
TRBJ2-1 NA TRBV5-1 TRBD1 CASSPDRALISYNEQFF TGCGCCAGCAGCCCGGACAGGGCTTTAATCTCCTACAATGAGCAGTTCTTC
TRBJ1-4 once TRBV7-6 NA CASSLGLQGNNEKLFF TGTGCCAGCAGCTTAGGACTGCAGGGGAATAATGAAAAACTGTTTTTT
TRBJ2-2 NA TRBV5-1 NA CASSWARNTGELFF TGCGCCAGCAGTTGGGCACGCAACACCGGGGAGCTGTTTTTT
TRBJ1-1 NA TRBV5-6 NA CASSFLPDRNTEAFF TGTGCCAGCAGCTTTTTACCAGACAGGAACACTGAAGCTTTCTTT
TRBJ2-7 NA TRBV3-1/TRBV3-2 TRBD1 CASSQGTGTVAYEQYF TGTGCCAGCAGCCAAGGAACCGGGACAGTGGCCTACGAGCAGTACTTC
TRBJ2-7 NA TRBV9 NA CASSVDRVCEQYF TGTGCCAGCAGCGTAGACAGAGTGTGCGAGCAGTACTTC
TRBJ1-1 once TRBV5-6 NA CASSLVGLMNTEAFF TGTGCCAGCAGCTTGGTTGGGTTAATGAACACTGAAGCTTTCTTT
TRBJ1-2 NA TRBV15 TRBD1 CATSRDYLETGQSYGYTF TGTGCCACCAGCAGAGATTATTTGGAGACAGGGCAGTCCTATGGCTACACCTTC
TRBJ2-3 NA TRBV5-1 NA CASSRSRGDTQYF TGCGCCAGCAGCCGGAGCCGGGGGGATACGCAGTATTTT
TRBJ1-2 NA TRBV27 TRBD1 CASSSQGAGGYTF TGTGCCAGCAGTTCTCAGGGGGCAGGTGGCTACACCTTC